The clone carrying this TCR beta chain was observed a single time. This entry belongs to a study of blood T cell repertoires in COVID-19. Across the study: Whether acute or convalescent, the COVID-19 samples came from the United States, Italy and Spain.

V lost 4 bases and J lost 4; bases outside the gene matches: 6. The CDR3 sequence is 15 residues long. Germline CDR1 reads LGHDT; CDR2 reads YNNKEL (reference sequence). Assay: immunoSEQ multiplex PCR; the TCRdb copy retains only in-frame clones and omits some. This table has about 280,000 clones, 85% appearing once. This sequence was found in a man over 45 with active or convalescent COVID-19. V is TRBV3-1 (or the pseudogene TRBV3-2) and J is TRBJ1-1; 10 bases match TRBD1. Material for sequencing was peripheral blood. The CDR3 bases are TGTGCCAGCAGCCGCGGGACAGGGGTTAGCACTGAAGCTTTCTTT. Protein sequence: CASSRGTGVSTEAFF.